This TCR beta chain was sequenced during a study of control samples from healthy donors and cancer patients. The protocol was immunoSEQ multiplex PCR, while the TCRdb copy is restricted to in-frame clones and leaves out a portion. The sample shows a few hundred thousand clones, 80% to 95% of them seen only once. The J segment lost 5 bases and the V segment lost 1 base, leaving 6 bases of the junction unmatched. From germline, CDR1 is MNHNY and CDR2 SVGAGI (reference sequence). The CDR3 runs to 16 residues. V usage is TRBV6-6 and J usage is TRBJ2-2; TRBD1 matches at 8 bases. Sequences were obtained from PBMCs. The sequence was collected from a man between 40 and 49 years old with head and neck cancer. DNA for the CDR3: TGTGCCAGCAGTTACTTACGGGACAGGAGTACCGGGGAGCTGTTTTTT. Protein product: CASSYLRDRSTGELFF.